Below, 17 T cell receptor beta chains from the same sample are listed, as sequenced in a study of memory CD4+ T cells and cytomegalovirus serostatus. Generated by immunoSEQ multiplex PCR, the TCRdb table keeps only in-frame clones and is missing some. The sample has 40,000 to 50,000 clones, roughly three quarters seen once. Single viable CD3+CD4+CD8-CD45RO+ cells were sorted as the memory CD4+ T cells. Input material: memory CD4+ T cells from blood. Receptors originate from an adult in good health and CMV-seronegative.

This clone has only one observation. CDR3 DNA sequence: TGTGCCAGCAGCTTTCCCCATGGCAGCACAGATACGCAGTATTTT. Translated: CASSFPHGSTDTQYF. The chain links TRBV5-5 to TRBJ2-3; D is undetermined. This CDR3 region has 15 residues. The germline CDR1 and CDR2 sequences are SGHKS and YYEKEE (reference sequence). V lost 2 bases and J lost 0, with 10 bases in between.

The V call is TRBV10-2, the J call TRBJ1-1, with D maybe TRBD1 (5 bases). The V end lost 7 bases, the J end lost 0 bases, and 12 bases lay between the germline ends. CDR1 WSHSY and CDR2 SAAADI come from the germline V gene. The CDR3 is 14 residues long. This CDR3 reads CASKLAGMNTEAFF. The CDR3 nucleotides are TGCGCCAGCAAATTGGCAGGGATGAACACTGAAGCTTTCTTT.

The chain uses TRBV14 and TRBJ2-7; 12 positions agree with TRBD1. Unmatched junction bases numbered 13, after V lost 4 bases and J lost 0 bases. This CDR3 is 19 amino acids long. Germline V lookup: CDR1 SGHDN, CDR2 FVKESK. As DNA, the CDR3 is TGTGCCAGCAGCCCAAGGCGGGACAGGGGGCGGTTGGCCTCCTACGAGCAGTACTTC. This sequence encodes CASSPRRDRGRLASYEQYF.

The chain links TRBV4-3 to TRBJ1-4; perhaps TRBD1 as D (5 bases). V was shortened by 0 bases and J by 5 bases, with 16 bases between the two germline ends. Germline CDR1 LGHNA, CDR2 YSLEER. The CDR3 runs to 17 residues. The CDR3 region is CASSQDTGRVGNEKLFF. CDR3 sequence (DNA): TGCGCCAGCAGCCAAGATACGGGACGGGTTGGGAATGAAAAACTGTTTTTT.

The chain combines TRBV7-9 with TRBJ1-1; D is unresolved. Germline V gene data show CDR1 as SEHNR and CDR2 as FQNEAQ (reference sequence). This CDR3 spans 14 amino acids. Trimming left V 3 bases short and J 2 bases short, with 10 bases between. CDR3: CASSFGVQNTEAFF. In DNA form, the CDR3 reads TGTGCCAGCAGCTTCGGGGTCCAAAACACTGAAGCTTTCTTT. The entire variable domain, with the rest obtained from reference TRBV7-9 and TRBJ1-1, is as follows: DTGVSQNPRHKITKRGQNVTFRCDPISEHNRLYWYRQTLGQGPEFLTYFQNEAQLEKSRLLSDRFSAERPKGSFSTLEIQRTEQGDSAMYLCASSFGVQNTEAFFGQGTRLTVV.

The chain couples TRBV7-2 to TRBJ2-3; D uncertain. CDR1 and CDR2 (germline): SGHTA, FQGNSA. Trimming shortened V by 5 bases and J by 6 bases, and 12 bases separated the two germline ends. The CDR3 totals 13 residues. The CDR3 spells CASSPGSGDTQYF. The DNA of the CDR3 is TGTGCCAGCAGCCCCGGTTCAGGCGATACGCAGTATTTT.

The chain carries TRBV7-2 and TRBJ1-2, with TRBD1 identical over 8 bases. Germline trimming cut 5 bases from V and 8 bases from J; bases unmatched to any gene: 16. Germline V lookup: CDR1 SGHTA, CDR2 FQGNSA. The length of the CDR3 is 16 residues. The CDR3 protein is CASSPWTGKSDGGYTF. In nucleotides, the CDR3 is TGTGCCAGCAGCCCCTGGACAGGGAAGTCGGATGGAGGCTACACCTTC.

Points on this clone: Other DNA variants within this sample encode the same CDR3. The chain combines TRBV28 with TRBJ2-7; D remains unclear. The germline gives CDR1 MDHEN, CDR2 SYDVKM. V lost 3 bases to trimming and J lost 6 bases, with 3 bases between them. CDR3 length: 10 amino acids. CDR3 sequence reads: CASSFGEQYF. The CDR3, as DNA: TGTGCCAGCAGTTTTGGCGAGCAGTACTTC.

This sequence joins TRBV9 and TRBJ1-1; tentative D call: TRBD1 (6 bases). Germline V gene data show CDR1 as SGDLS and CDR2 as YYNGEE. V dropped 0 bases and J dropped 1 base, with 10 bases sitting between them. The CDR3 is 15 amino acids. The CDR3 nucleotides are TGTGCCAGCAGCGTAGCTACAGGGCGGAACACTGAAGCTTTCTTT. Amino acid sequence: CASSVATGRNTEAFF.

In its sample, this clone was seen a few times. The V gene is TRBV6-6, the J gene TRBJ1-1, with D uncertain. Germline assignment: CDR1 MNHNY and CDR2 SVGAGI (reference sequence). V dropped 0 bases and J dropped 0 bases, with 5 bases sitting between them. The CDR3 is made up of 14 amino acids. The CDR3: CASSYSAVNTEAFF. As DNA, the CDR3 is TGTGCCAGCAGTTACTCCGCGGTGAACACTGAAGCTTTCTTT.

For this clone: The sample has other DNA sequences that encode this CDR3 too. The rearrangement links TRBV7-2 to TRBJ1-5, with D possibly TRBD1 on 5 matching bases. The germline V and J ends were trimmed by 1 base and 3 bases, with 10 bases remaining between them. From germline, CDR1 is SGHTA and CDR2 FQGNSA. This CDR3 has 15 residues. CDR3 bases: TGTGCCAGCAGCTTAGGGTCAGGGTACAATCAGCCCCAGCATTTT. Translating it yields CASSLGSGYNQPQHF. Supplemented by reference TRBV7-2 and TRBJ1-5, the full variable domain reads GAGVSQSPSNKVTEKGKDVELRCDPISGHTALYWYRQSLGQGLEFLIYFQGNSAPDKSGLPSDRFSAERTGGSVSTLTIQRTQQEDSAVYLCASSLGSGYNQPQHFGDGTRLSIL.

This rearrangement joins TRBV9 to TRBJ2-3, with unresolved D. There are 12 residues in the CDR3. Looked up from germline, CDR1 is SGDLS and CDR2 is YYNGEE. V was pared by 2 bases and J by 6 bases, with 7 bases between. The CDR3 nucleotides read TGTGCCAGCAGCGTGGCGTCCGATACGCAGTATTTT. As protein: CASSVASDTQYF.

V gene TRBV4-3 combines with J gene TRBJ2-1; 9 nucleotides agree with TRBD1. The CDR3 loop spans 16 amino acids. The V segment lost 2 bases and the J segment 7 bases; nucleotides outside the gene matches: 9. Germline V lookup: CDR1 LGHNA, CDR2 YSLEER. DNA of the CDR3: TGCGCCAGCAGCCAACAGGGACAGGGTCGTTGGAATGAGCAGTTCTTC. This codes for CASSQQGQGRWNEQFF.

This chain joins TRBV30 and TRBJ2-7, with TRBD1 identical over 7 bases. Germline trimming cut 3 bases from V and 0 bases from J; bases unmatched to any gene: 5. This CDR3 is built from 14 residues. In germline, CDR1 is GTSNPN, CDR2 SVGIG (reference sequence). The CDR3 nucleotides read TGTGCCTGGAGGGCCGGGACAGTCTCCTACGAGCAGTACTTC. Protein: CAWRAGTVSYEQYF.

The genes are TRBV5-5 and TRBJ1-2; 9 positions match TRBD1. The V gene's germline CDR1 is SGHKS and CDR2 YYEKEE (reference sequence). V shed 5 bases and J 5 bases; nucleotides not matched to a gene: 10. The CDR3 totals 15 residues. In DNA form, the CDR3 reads TGTGCCAGCAGATTTACAGGGGGCCGGGAGTATGGCTACACCTTC. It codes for CASRFTGGREYGYTF.

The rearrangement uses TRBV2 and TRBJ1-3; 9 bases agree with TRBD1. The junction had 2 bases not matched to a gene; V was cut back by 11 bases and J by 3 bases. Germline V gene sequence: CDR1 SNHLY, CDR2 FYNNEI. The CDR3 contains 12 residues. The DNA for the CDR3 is TGTGCCTGGGACAGGGATGGAAACACCATATATTTT. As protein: CAWDRDGNTIYF.

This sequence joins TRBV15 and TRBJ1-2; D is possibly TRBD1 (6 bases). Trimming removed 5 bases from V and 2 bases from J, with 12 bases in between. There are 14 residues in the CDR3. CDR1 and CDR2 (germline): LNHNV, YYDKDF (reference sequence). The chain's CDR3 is CATSPRGENYGYTF. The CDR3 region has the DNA TGTGCCACCAGCCCCAGGGGAGAGAACTATGGCTACACCTTC.